This TCR beta chain emerged from a study of shared clonotypes between healthy human individuals. Whole-study findings and limits: Memory subsets had estimated richness that was generally smaller than that of naive subsets.

The table came from immunoSEQ multiplex PCR; TCRdb's copy has only in-frame clones and leaves some out. The table has about 1.5 million clones, about 98% seen once. Points on this clone: Its antigen remains unidentified.

Sequencing was done on a sample of naive CD4+ T cells sorted from blood. The sample's subset: CD45RA+ positively selected. This TCR derives from a man under 40 in good health.

This CDR3 is CATSKRTGGTGELFF. CDR3 bases: TGTGCCACCAGCAAACGGACAGGGGGCACCGGGGAGCTGTTTTTT. The V gene is TRBV15, the J gene TRBJ2-2; 10 nucleotides agree with TRBD1. CDR1 and CDR2 (germline): LNHNV, YYDKDF (reference sequence). With V trimmed by 4 bases and J by 4 bases, 3 bases remained unmatched. This CDR3 region has 15 residues. Full variable domain (outside the CDR3, taken from reference TRBV15 and TRBJ2-2): DAMVIQNPRYQVTQFGKPVTLSCSQTLNHNVMYWYQQKSSQAPKLLFHYYDKDFNNEADTPDNFQSRRPNTSFCFLDIRSPGLGDTAMYLCATSKRTGGTGELFFGEGSRLTVL.